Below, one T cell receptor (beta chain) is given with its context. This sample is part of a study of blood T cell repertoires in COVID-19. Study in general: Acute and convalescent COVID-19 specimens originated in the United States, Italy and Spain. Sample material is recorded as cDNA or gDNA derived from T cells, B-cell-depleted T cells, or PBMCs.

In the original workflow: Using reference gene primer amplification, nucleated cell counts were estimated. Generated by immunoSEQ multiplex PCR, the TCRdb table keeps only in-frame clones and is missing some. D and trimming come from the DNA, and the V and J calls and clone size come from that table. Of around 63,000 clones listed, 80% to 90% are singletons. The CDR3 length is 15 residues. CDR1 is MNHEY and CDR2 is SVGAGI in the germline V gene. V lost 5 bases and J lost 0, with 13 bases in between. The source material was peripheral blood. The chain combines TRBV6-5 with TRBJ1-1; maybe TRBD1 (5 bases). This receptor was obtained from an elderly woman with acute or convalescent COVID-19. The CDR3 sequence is CASSPPGQMNTEAFF. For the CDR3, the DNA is TGTGCCAGCAGTCCCCCAGGGCAGATGAACACTGAAGCTTTCTTT.